The TCR beta chain described here comes from a study of cytomegalovirus exposure and HLA in healthy donors. In the study overall: In terms of ancestry, the Caucasian-associated cluster contained around four fifths of the 300 to 400 genotyped donors.

CDR1 and CDR2 from the germline V gene are LNHDA and SQIVND (reference sequence). V was clipped by 6 bases and J by 0 bases; unmatched bases: 6. CDR3 length: 15 amino acids. Only a few counts were recorded for this clone. Its antigen is still unknown. The PCR had 60 Vbeta and 13 Jbeta primers. Some clones are missing from TCRdb's copy, which holds only in-frame ones; the method was immunoSEQ multiplex PCR. The table has around 100,000 clones, nearly 75% seen once. Findings and limits, study-wide: Later analysis showed most CMV-associated TCR beta chains appearing HLA-restricted.

This TCR was recovered from a man aged 25-40 years in good health and CMV-seropositive. Sequenced material: PBMCs. This rearrangement joins TRBV19 to TRBJ2-3, with 7 bases matching TRBD1. The CDR3 DNA follows: TGTGCCAGTAGCACACAGGGGTATAGCACAGATACGCAGTATTTT. Translation: CASSTQGYSTDTQYF. Combining the CDR3 with reference TRBV19 and TRBJ2-3 gives the whole variable domain DGGITQSPKYLFRKEGQNVTLSCEQNLNHDAMYWYRQDPGQGLRLIYYSQIVNDFQKGDIAEGYSVSREKKESFPLTVTSAQKNPTAFYLCASSTQGYSTDTQYFGPGTRLTVL.